This paragraph covers one T cell receptor beta chain sequence. V was clipped by 5 bases and J by 2 bases, with 11 bases between them. Germline loops: CDR1 SGHVS, CDR2 FNYEAQ. The CDR3 totals 14 residues. A single record per CDR3 protein comes from TCRdb applying MiXCR to the RT-PCR reads. The data show around 150,000 distinct CDR3 sequences, about two fifths seen once. These data belong to a study of patients and donors after allogeneic stem cell transplantation. The receptor comes from a human donor who was either an allogeneic HSCT recipient or a stem cell or donor lymphocyte infusion donor (not recorded which). It is not recorded whose cells these are; they may come from a transplant donor. This chain links TRBV7-6 with TRBJ2-3; no clear D gene. Source material: blood, either unsorted or a sorted T cell fraction (not recorded which). CDR3 coding DNA: TGTGCCAGCAGCCAGATTACTTTCACAGATACGCAGTATTTT. Translating gives CASSQITFTDTQYF. Combining the CDR3 with reference TRBV7-6 and TRBJ2-3 gives the whole variable domain GAGVSQSPRYKVTKRGQDVALRCDPISGHVSLYWYRQALGQGPEFLTYFNYEAQQDKSGLPNDRFSAERPEGSISTLTIQRTEQRDSAMYRCASSQITFTDTQYFGPGTRLTVL.